This section outlines one TCR beta chain sequence together with its context. This record belongs to a study of T cell responses to AZD1222 COVID-19 vaccine. Method: immunoSEQ multiplex PCR; TCRdb's copy keeps in-frame clones and lacks some. The sample lists 90,000 or so clones, about 87% seen once, with around 15% in the top ten. The TCR originated in an adult in good health. This material consisted of peripheral blood, taken on day 0 of AZD1222 vaccination.

DNA of the CDR3: TGTGCCAGCAGTGCCCCGGGAGATACGCAGTATTTT. Protein: CASSAPGDTQYF. The J gene is TRBJ2-3, the V gene TRBV2; D gene unclear. Germline-derived CDR1 and CDR2 are SNHLY and FYNNEI. V was shortened by 4 bases and J by 5 bases, with 7 bases between the two germline ends. This CDR3 has 12 residues.